This T cell receptor beta chain was sequenced in a study of response to subunit inactivated influenza vaccine. Each CDR3 protein gets one entry after TCRdb re-called the RT-PCR reads with MiXCR. The data show about 830,000 distinct CDR3 sequences, with around a sixth seen just once and 9.5% to 13% held by the top ten. CDR1 is DFQATT and CDR2 is SNEGSKA in the germline V gene (reference sequence). J gave up 4 bases and V 6 bases, and 9 bases lay outside the gene matches. This CDR3 spans 14 amino acids. This clonotype was observed a few times. Antigen: not known. Study-wide findings and caveats: Every seasonal influenza vaccination brings in few new T cells, the authors suggested.

The clonotype was recovered from a man aged 45-65 years who received an inactivated influenza vaccine. This chain links TRBV20-1 with TRBJ1-2, with 9 bases matching TRBD1. The starting material was PBMCs from blood, obtained roughly 5 days after vaccination. The CDR3 spells CSASTGGQGYGYTF. The CDR3 region has the DNA TGCAGTGCGAGTACAGGGGGCCAGGGCTATGGCTACACCTTC.